The source of this T cell receptor beta chain is a study of CD8 T cells in Susac syndrome (dated by TCRdb to between 2018 and 2021). General notes on the study: The study used repertoire sequencing to test whether antigen drove CD8+ T cell activation and differentiation in Susac syndrome. General study outcomes and caveats: The TCR sequencing and HLA analysis was acknowledged to have included a relatively small number of individuals.

Comments on this clonotype: Its antigen is unknown. The sample holds no much larger clone one base away, and base qualities are not on file.

RNA was extracted using the RNeasy kit, and roughly 0.45 to 1 microgram was reverse transcribed with random hexamers. The immunoSEQ multiplex PCR assay, which covers 54 Vbeta and 13 Jbeta segments, was used to amplify TCR beta CDR3 regions. Bias from PCR amplification was corrected by using a synthetic template baseline for primer optimization and for computational correction. The paper's data handling went like this. Reads were annotated to V, D and J genes according to IMGT and were analyzed with immunoSEQ Analyzer, with only productive sequences retained. To calculate clonality, Shannon entropy was normalized by log2 of the number of productive unique sequences and then subtracted from one. Public and private clones were assessed among the 100 most prevalent clones of each patient and control. Susac-specific clones were defined as absent from healthy and MS cohorts, roughly 1,100 published viral clones and other ImmuneACCESS disease sequences. TCRdb cleaned the public reads at Q25 with fastp, built clones with MiXCR and kept in-frame beta chains. A single entry per CDR3 protein holds the most common genes and DNA from its merged rows. The V and J calls and clone size are TCRdb's, not the authors'. In this sample the table shows 150,000 to 200,000 distinct CDR3 sequences, more than 90% of which occur a single time. The ten largest account for roughly 0.15% of the sample.

V loses 5 bases, J loses 7 bases, and the germline ends lie 14 bases apart. Taken from the germline V gene, the CDR1 and CDR2 loops are SGHTA and FQGNSA. The CDR3 contains 13 residues, cysteine and phenylalanine counted. Of the read, only the CDR3 DNA is kept; its 39 bases are in frame from base 1. Peripheral blood CD8+ and CD4+ T cells from healthy donors, Susac syndrome patients and multiple sclerosis patients were profiled using high-throughput TCR beta sequencing. Healthy donors were age- and sex-matched controls. Bulk CD8+ and CD4+ T cells were purified by magnetic negative isolation, while CD8+ TEMRA cells were enriched using FACS. Blood was drawn into EDTA tubes, processed within 24 hours, and PBMCs were isolated by density gradient centrifugation. PBMCs intended for TCR sequencing were frozen in liquid nitrogen and were later thawed in a 37 degrees C water bath. Purity of sorted or isolated CD4+, CD8+ and CD8+ TEMRA cells was at least 90%.

Recombination joined TRBV7-2 with TRBJ1-2; TRBD1 could be the D gene, as 6 bases match. What was sequenced was CD4+ T cells from PBMCs. The sequence came from a human donor in good health. Here is the DNA: TGTGCCAGCAGCCTAAACAGGGCTGGTGGCTACACCTTC. This translates into CASSLNRAGGYTF.